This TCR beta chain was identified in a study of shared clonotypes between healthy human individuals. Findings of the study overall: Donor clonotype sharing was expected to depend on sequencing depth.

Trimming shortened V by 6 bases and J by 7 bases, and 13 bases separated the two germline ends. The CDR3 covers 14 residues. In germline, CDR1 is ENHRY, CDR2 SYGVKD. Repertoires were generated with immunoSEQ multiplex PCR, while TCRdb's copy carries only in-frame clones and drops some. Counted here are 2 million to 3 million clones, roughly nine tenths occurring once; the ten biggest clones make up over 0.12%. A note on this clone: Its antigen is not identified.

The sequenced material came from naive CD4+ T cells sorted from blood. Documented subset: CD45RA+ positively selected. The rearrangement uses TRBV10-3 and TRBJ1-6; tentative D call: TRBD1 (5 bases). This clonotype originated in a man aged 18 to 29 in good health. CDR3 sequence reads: CAISPGRENSPLHF. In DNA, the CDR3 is TGTGCCATCAGCCCGGGACGGGAGAATTCACCCCTCCACTTT.